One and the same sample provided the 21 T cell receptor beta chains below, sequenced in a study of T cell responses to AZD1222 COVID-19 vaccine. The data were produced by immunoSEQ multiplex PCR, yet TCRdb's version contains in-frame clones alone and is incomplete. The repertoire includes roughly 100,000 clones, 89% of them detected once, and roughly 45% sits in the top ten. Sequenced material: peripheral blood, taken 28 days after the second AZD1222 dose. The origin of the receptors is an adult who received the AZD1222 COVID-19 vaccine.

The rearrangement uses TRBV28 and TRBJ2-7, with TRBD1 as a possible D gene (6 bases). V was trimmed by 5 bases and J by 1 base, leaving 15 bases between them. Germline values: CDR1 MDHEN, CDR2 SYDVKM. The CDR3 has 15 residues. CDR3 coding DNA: TGTGCCAGCAGTCCCCCGACAGGCCGATCCTACGAGCAGTACTTC. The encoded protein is CASSPPTGRSYEQYF.

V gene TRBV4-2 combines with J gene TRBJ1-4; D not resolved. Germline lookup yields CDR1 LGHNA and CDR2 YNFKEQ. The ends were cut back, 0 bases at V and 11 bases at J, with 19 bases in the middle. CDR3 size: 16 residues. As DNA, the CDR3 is TGTGCCAGCAGCCAAGATGGAAGTAGCGGGTGGGATAAACTGTTTTTT. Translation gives CASSQDGSSGWDKLFF.

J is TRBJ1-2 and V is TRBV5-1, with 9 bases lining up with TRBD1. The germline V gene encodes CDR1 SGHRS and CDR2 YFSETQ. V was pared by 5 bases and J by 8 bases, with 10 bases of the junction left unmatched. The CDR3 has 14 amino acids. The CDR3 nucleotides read TGCGCCAGCAGTCAGACAGGGGGTTTGATGGGCTACACCTTC. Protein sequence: CASSQTGGLMGYTF.

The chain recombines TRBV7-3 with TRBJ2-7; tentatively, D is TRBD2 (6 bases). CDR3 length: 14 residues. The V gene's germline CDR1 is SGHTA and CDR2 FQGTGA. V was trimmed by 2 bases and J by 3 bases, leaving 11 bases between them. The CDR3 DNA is TGTGCCAGCAGCTTAGGTAGCGGCAACTACGAGCAGTACTTC. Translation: CASSLGSGNYEQYF.

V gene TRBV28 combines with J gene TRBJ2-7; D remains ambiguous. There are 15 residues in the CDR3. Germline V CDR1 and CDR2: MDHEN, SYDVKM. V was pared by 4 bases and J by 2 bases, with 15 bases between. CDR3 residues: CASSSNPGPPYEQYF. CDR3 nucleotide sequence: TGTGCCAGCAGTTCGAACCCCGGGCCGCCCTACGAGCAGTACTTC.

CDR3 loop: CASSIVNQGRNYGYTF. CDR3 coding DNA: TGTGCCAGTAGTATAGTGAACCAGGGGCGCAACTATGGCTACACCTTC. The V and J genes are TRBV19 and TRBJ1-2; D is possibly TRBD1 (6 bases). The germline V gene encodes CDR1 LNHDA and CDR2 SQIVND (reference sequence). CDR3 length: 16 residues. Trimming pared 1 base from V and 2 bases from J, leaving 14 bases between.

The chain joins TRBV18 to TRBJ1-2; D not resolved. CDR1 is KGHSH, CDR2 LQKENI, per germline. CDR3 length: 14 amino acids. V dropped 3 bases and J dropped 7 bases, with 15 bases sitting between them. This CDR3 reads CASSPDGGSGGYTF. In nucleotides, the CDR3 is TGTGCCAGCTCACCGGACGGAGGAAGTGGTGGCTACACCTTC. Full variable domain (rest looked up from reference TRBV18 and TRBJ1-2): NAGVMQNPRHLVRRRGQEARLRCSPMKGHSHVYWYRQLPEEGLKFMVYLQKENIIDESGMPKERFSAEFPKEGPSILRIQQVVRGDSAAYFCASSPDGGSGGYTFGSGTRLTVV.

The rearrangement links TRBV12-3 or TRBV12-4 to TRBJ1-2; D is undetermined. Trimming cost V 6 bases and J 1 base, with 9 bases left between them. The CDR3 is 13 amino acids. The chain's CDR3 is CASSLTLNYGYTF. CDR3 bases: TGTGCCAGCAGCCTTACACTTAACTATGGCTACACCTTC.

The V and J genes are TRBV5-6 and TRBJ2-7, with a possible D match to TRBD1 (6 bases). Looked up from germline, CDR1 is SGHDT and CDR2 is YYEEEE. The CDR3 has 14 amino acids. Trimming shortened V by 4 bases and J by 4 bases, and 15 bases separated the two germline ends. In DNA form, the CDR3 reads TGTGCCAGCAGCCCTCTAGGGGGAGCATACGAGCAGTACTTC. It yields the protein CASSPLGGAYEQYF. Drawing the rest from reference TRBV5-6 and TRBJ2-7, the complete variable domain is DAGVTQSPTHLIKTRGQQVTLRCSPKSGHDTVSWYQQALGQGPQFIFQYYEEEERQRGNFPDRFSGHQFPNYSSELNVNALLLGDSALYLCASSPLGGAYEQYFGPGTRLTVT.

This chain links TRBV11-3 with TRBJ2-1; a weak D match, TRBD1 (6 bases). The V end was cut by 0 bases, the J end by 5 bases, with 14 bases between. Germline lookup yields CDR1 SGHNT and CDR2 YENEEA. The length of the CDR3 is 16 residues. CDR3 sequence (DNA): TGTGCCAGCAGCTTAGATGGCAGGGGATCCCACAATGAGCAGTTCTTC. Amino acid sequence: CASSLDGRGSHNEQFF.

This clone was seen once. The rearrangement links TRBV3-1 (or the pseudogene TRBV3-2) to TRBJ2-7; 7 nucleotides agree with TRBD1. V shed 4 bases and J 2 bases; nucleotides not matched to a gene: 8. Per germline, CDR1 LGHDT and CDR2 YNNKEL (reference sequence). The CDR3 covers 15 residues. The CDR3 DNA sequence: TGTGCCAGCAGCCGTAGGGGGACAGCACCCTACGAGCAGTACTTC. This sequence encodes CASSRRGTAPYEQYF.

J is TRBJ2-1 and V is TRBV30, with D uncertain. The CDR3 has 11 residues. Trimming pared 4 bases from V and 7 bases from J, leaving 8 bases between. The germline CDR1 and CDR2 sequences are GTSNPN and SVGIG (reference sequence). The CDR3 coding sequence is TGTGCCTGGAACAGACGGAATGAGCAGTTCTTC. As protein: CAWNRRNEQFF.

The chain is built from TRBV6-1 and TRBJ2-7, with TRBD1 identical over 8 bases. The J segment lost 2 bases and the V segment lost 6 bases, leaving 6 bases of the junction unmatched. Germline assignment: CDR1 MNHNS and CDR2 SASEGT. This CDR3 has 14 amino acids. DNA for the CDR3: TGTGCCAGCAGGGGGACAGGACGCACCTACGAGCAGTACTTC. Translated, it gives CASRGTGRTYEQYF.

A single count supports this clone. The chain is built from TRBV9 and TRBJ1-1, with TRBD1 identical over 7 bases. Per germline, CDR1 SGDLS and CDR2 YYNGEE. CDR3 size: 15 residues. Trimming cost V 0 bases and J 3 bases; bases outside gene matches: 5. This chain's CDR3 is CASSVVNRGDTEAFF. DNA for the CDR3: TGTGCCAGCAGCGTAGTGAACAGGGGAGACACTGAAGCTTTCTTT.

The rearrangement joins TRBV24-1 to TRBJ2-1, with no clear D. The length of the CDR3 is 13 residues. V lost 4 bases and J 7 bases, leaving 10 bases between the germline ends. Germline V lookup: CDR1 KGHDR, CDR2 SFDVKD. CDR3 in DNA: TGTGCCACCAGTGACTCTATCTTGAATGAGCAGTTCTTC. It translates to CATSDSILNEQFF.

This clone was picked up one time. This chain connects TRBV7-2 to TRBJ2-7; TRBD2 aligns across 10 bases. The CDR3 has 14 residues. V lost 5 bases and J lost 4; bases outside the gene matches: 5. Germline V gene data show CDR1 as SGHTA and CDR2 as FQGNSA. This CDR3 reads CASSTAGGPYEQYF. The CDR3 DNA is TGTGCCAGCAGCACAGCGGGAGGGCCGTACGAGCAGTACTTC.

The CDR3 loop reads CASSVGTGGPESPLHF. As DNA, the CDR3 is TGTGCCAGCAGTGTTGGGACAGGGGGTCCTGAGTCACCCCTCCACTTT. The chain joins TRBV6-4 to TRBJ1-6; 11 bases are shared with TRBD1. The germline CDR1 and CDR2 sequences are MRHNA and SNTAGT. This CDR3 has 16 residues. Unmatched junction bases numbered 9, after V lost 4 bases and J lost 10 bases.

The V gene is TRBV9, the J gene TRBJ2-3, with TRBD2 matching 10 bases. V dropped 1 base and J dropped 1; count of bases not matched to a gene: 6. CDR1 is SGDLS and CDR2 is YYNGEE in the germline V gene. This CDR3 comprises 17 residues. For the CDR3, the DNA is TGTGCCAGCAGCGTATACTCTAGCGGGAGTGGCACAGATACGCAGTATTTT. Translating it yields CASSVYSSGSGTDTQYF.

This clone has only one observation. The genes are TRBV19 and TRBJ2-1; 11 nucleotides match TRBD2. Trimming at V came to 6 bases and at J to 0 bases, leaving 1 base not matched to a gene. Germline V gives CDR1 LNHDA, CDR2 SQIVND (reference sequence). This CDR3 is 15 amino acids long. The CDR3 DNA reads TGTGCCAGTAGGGGACTAGCGGTCTCCTACAATGAGCAGTTCTTC. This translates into CASRGLAVSYNEQFF.

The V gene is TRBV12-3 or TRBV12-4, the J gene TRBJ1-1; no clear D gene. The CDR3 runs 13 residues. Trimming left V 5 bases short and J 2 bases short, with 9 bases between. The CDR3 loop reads CASSPDPNTEAFF. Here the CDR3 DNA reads TGTGCCAGCAGTCCCGACCCTAACACTGAAGCTTTCTTT.

CDR3 DNA sequence: TGTGCCAGCAGTACTGGGACAGGGGCATTTGGAACTTCACCCCTCCACTTT. This codes for CASSTGTGAFGTSPLHF. The chain recombines TRBV27 with TRBJ1-6, with 10 bases that match TRBD1. CDR3 length: 17 amino acids. Germline V gene data show CDR1 as MNHEY and CDR2 as SMNVEV (reference sequence). The V segment lost 5 bases and the J segment 9 bases; nucleotides outside the gene matches: 13.